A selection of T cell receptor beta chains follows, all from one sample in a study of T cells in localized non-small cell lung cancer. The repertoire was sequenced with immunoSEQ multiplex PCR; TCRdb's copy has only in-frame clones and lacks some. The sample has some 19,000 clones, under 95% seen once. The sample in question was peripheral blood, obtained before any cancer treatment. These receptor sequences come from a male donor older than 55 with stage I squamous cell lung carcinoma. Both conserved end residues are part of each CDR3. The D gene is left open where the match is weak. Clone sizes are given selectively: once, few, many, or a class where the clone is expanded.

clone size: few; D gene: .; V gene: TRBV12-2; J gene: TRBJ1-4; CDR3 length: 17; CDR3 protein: CASRSPQGAGEGEKLFF; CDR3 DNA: TGTGCAAGTCGCTCCCCGCAGGGGGCAGGTGAGGGTGAAAAACTGTTTTTT
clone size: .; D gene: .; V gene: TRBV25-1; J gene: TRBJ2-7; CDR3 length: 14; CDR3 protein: CASSRDLARYEQYF; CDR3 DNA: TGTGCCAGCAGCCGGGACTTAGCAAGGTACGAGCAGTACTTC
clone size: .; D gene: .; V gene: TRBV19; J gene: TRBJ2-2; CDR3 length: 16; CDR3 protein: CASSLYPDGNTGELFF; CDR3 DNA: TGTGCCAGTAGTCTCTACCCGGACGGGAACACCGGGGAGCTGTTTTTT
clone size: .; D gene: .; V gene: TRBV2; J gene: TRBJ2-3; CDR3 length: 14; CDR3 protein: CASRGGTSADTQYF; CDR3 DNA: TGTGCCAGCAGAGGCGGGACTTCCGCAGATACGCAGTATTTT
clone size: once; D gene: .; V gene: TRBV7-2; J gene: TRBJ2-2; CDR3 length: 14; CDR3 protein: CASSLVLNTGELFF; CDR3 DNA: TGTGCCAGCAGCTTAGTCCTTAACACCGGGGAGCTGTTTTTT
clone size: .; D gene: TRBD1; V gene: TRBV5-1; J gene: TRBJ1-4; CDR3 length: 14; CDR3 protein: CASSLGQGGEKLFF; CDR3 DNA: TGCGCCAGCAGCTTGGGACAGGGAGGAGAAAAACTGTTTTTT
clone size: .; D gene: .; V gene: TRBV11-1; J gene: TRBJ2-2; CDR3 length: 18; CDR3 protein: CASSFPRGVAENTGELFF; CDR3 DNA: TGTGCCAGCAGCTTTCCCCGAGGGGTAGCTGAGAACACCGGGGAGCTGTTTTTT
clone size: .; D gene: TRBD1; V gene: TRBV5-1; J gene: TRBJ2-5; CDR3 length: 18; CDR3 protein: CASSKGDRALIGGETQYF; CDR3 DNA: TGCGCCAGCAGCAAGGGGGACAGGGCCCTGATCGGGGGAGAGACCCAGTACTTC
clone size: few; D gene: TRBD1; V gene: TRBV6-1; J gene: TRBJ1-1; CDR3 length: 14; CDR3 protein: CASTSGRGTGGAFF; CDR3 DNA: TGTGCCAGCACCTCAGGGCGAGGCACAGGGGGGGCTTTCTTT
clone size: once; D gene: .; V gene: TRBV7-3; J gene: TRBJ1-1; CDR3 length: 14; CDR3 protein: CASSLSQGNTEAFF; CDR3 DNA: TGTGCCAGCAGCCTTTCTCAGGGAAACACTGAAGCTTTCTTT
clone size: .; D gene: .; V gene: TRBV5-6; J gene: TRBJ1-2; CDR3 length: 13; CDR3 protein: CASSLGTDYGYTF; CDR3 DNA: TGTGCCAGCAGCTTAGGGACGGACTATGGCTACACCTTC
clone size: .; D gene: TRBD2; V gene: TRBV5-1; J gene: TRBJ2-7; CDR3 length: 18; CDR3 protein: CASSLGLAGGPKSYEQYF; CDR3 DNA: TGCGCCAGCAGCTTGGGACTAGCGGGAGGGCCCAAGTCCTACGAGCAGTACTTC
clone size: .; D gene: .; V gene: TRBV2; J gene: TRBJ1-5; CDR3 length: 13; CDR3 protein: CASSEQSNQPQHF; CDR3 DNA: TGTGCCAGCAGTGAACAGAGCAATCAGCCCCAGCATTTT
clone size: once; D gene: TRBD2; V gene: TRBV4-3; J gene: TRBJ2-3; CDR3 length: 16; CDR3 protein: CASSQMSSGSTDTQYF; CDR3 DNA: TGCGCCAGCAGCCAAATGTCTAGCGGGAGCACAGATACGCAGTATTTT
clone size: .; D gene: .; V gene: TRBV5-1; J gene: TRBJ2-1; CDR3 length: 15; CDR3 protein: CASSLGGGSYNEQFF; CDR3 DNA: TGCGCCAGCAGCTTGGGTGGGGGCTCCTACAATGAGCAGTTCTTC
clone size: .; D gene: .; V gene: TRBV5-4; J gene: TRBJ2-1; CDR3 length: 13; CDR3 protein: CASSLDPGDEQFF; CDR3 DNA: TGTGCCAGCAGCTTGGACCCCGGGGATGAGCAGTTCTTC
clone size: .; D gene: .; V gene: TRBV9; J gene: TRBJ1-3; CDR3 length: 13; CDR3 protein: CASSSRPGDTIYF; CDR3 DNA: TGTGCCAGCAGCTCAAGACCGGGGGACACCATATATTTT
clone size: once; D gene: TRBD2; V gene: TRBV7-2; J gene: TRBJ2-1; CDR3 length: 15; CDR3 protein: CASSLGLAGEGEQFF; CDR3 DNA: TGTGCCAGCAGCTTAGGACTAGCGGGAGAGGGTGAGCAGTTCTTC
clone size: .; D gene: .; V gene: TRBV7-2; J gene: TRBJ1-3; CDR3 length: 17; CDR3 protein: CASSLYLGTSSGNTIYF; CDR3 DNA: TGTGCCAGCAGCTTATACCTGGGGACCTCCTCTGGAAACACCATATATTTT
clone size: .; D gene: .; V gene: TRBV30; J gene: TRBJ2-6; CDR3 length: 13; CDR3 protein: CAWLVSGANVLTF; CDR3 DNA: TGTGCCTGGCTTGTCTCTGGGGCCAACGTCCTGACTTTC
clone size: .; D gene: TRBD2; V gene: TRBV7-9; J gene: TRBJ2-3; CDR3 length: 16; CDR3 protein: CASSLVLAGDTDTQYF; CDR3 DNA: TGTGCCAGCAGCTTAGTTCTAGCGGGAGACACAGATACGCAGTATTTT
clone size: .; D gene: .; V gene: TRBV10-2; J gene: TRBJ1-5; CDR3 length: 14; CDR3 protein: CASSGTDRNQPQHF; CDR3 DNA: TGCGCCAGCAGTGGGACAGACAGGAATCAGCCCCAGCATTTT
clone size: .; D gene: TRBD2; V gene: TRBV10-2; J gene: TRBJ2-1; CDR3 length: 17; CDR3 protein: CASSESASGRFYNEQFF; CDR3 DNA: TGCGCCAGCAGTGAGTCGGCTAGCGGGAGGTTTTACAATGAGCAGTTCTTC
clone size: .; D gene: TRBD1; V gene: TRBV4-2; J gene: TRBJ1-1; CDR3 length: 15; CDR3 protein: CASSPRTGLNTEAFF; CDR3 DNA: TGTGCCAGCAGCCCTCGGACAGGGTTGAACACTGAAGCTTTCTTT
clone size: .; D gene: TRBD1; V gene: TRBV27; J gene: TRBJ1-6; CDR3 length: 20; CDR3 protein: CASSPGTGSPEGSYNSPLHF; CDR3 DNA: TGTGCCAGCAGTCCAGGGACAGGTTCCCCCGAGGGGTCCTATAATTCACCCCTCCACTTT
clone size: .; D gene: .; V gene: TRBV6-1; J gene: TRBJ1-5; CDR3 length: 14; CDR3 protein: CASSVDPAGQPQHF; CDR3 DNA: TGTGCCAGCAGTGTTGACCCCGCGGGTCAGCCCCAGCATTTT
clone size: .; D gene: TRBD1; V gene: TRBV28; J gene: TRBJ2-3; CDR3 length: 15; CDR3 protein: CASTSRTGSSDTQYF; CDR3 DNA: TGTGCCAGCACCTCCAGGACAGGGAGCTCAGATACGCAGTATTTT
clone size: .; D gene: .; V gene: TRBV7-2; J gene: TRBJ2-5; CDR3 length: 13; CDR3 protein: CASSFDWQETQYF; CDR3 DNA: TGTGCCAGCAGCTTCGATTGGCAAGAGACCCAGTACTTC
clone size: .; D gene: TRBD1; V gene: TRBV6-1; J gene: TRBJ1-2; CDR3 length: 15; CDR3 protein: CASSEGTGDHYGYTF; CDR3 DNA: TGTGCCAGCAGCGAGGGGACAGGGGATCACTATGGCTACACCTTC
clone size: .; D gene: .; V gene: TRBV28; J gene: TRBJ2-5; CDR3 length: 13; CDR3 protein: CASSLQGGKTQYF; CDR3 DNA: TGTGCCAGCAGTTTACAGGGGGGAAAGACCCAGTACTTC
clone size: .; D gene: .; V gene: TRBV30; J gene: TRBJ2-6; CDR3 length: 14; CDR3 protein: CAWRRTAGANVLTF; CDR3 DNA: TGTGCCTGGAGGCGGACAGCTGGGGCCAACGTCCTGACTTTC
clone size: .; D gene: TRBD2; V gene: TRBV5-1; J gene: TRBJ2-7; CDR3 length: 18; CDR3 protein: CASSLRWEGFLSSYEQYF; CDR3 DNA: TGCGCCAGCAGCCTTAGGTGGGAGGGTTTCCTCAGCTCCTACGAGCAGTACTTC
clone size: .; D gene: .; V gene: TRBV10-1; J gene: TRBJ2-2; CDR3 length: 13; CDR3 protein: CARGTPLGGELFF; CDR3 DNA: TGCGCCAGAGGGACCCCCTTGGGCGGGGAGCTGTTTTTT
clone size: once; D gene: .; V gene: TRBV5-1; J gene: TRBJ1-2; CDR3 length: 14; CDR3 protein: CASSPEGPRYGYTF; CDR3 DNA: TGCGCCAGCAGCCCGGAGGGACCCCGCTATGGCTACACCTTC
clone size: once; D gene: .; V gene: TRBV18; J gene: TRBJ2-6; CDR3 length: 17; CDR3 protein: CASSPQPGESGANVLTF; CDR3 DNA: TGTGCCAGCTCACCACAACCGGGGGAATCTGGGGCCAACGTCCTGACTTTC
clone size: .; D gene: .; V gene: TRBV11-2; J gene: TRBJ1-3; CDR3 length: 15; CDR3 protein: CASSRTPDSGNTIYF; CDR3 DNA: TGTGCCAGCAGCCGCACACCCGACTCTGGAAACACCATATATTTT
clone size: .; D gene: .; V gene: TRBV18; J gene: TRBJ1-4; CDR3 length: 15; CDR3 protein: CASSPRDSTNEKLFF; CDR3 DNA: TGTGCCAGCTCACCAAGAGACTCCACTAATGAAAAACTGTTTTTT
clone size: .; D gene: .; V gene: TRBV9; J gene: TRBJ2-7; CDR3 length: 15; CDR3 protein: CASSPGGREYYEQYF; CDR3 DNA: TGTGCCAGCAGCCCTGGGGGACGGGAATATTACGAGCAGTACTTC
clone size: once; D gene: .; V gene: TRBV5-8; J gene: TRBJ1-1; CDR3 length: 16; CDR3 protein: CASSLGVDSSNTEAFF; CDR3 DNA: TGTGCCAGCAGCTTGGGTGTGGACAGCTCGAACACTGAAGCTTTCTTT
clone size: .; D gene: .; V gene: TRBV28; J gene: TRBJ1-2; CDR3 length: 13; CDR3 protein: CASTLLWTDGYTF; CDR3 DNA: TGTGCCAGCACCCTACTTTGGACTGATGGCTACACCTTC
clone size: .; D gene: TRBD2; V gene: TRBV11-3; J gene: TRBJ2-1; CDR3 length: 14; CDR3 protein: CASSLVAGSSEQFF; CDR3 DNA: TGTGCCAGCAGCCTGGTAGCGGGATCAAGTGAGCAGTTCTTC
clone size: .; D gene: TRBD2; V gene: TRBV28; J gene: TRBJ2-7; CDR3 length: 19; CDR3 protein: CASSPPSTGLAGGNYEQYF; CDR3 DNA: TGTGCCAGCAGTCCCCCTTCTACTGGACTAGCGGGGGGAAACTACGAGCAGTACTTC
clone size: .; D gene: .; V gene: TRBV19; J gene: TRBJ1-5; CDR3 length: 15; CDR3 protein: CASGAGAAPNQPQHF; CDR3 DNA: TGTGCCAGTGGGGCAGGGGCCGCACCCAATCAGCCCCAGCATTTT
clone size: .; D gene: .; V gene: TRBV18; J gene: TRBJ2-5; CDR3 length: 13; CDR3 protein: CASSPGSQETQYF; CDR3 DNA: TGTGCCAGCTCACCTGGCTCCCAAGAGACCCAGTACTTC
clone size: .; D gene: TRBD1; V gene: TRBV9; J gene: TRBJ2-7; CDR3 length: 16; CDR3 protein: CASSVGAGGIAYEQYF; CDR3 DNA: TGTGCCAGCAGCGTAGGGGCAGGGGGCATCGCCTACGAGCAGTACTTC
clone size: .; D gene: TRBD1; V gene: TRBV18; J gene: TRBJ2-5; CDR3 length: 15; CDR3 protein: CASSPRTGSAETQYF; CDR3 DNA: TGTGCCAGCTCACCACGGACAGGGAGTGCAGAGACCCAGTACTTC
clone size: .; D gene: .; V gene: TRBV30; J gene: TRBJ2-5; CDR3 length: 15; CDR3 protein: CASHPERGPQETQYF; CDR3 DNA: TGTGCCTCCCATCCCGAGCGAGGGCCCCAAGAGACCCAGTACTTC
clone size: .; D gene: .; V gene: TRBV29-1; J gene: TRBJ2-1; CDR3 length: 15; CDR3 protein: CSVEGGQNGINEQFF; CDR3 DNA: TGCAGCGTTGAGGGGGGACAGAACGGGATTAATGAGCAGTTCTTC
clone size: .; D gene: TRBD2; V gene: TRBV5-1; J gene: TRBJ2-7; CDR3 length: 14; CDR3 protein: CASSSGIAGDEQYF; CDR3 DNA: TGCGCCAGCAGTTCCGGGATAGCGGGAGACGAGCAGTACTTC
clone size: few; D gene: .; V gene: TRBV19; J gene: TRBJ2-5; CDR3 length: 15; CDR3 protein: CASRQSIGGTETQYF; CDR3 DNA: TGTGCCAGTCGTCAGAGCATAGGGGGGACAGAGACCCAGTACTTC
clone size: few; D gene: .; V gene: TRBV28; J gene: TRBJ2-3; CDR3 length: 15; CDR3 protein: CASEEDRPLTDTQYF; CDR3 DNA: TGTGCCAGCGAGGAGGATAGGCCTCTTACAGATACGCAGTATTTT
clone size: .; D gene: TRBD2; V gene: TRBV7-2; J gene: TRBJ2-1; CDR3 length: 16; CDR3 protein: CASSLGTSREYNEQFF; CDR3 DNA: TGTGCCAGCAGCTTGGGGACTAGCCGGGAGTACAATGAGCAGTTCTTC
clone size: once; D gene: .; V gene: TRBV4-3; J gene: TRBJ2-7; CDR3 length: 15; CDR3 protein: CASSQDLGATYEQYF; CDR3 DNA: TGCGCCAGCAGCCAAGATCTCGGGGCTACCTACGAGCAGTACTTC
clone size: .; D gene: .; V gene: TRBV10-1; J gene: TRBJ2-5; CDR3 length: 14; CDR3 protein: CASSESHGGETQYF; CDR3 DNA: TGCGCCAGCAGTGAGTCGCATGGGGGAGAGACCCAGTACTTC
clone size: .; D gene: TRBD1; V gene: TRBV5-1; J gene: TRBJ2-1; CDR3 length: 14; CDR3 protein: CASSLDGTGDEQFF; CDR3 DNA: TGCGCCAGCAGCTTGGACGGGACAGGGGACGAGCAGTTCTTC